This T cell receptor (beta chain) is from a study of human T cells and chemical hapten exposure. Turning to the study itself: Alopecia areata, totalis or universalis affected patients, mainly female. Minor volume differences among pooled libraries chiefly drove per-sample TCR yield variation. Study results and caveats: DPC sensitization left the count of TCRs above 1 in 1000 unchanged.

As to time point: pre-sensitization, week 0. Stated treatment: therapeutic diphenylcyclopropenone sensitization with weekly scalp DPC. The study used a library that attached unique molecular identifiers to individual cDNA molecules. TCRdb reprocessed the RACE reads via MiXCR and lists one record per CDR3 protein. The table has around 250,000 distinct CDR3 sequences, approximately 8.6% seen once. About this clonotype: The antigen remains undetermined.

The source of this sequence is a middle-aged woman with alopecia areata. Some clones in this sample may be carry-over from other donors' samples. Sequencing was performed on whole blood, taken in connection with sensitization to the hapten diphenylcyclopropenone (DPC).

DNA for the CDR3: TGTGCCAGCAGTTACTCGACCCCGGGACAGGGGGGCGATGAGCAGTTCTTC. It specifies CASSYSTPGQGGDEQFF. The chain joins TRBV6-2 or TRBV6-3 to TRBJ2-1, with TRBD1 matching 11 bases. This CDR3 has 17 amino acids. CDR1 and CDR2 (germline): MNHEY, SVGEGT. Losses at the gene ends were 0 bases for V and 8 bases for J; bases not matched to a gene: 9.